This T cell receptor (beta chain) was sequenced in a study of cytomegalovirus exposure and HLA in healthy donors. Germline CDR1 MGHDK, CDR2 SYGVNS. CDR3 length: 16 residues. J was trimmed by 0 bases and V by 2 bases; bases with no gene match: 2. 60 Vbeta and 13 Jbeta primers were used in PCR. Profiling relied on immunoSEQ multiplex PCR, and the TCRdb table lists in-frame clones only, not all of them. The data show approximately 150,000 clones, 77% seen once. The rearrangement links TRBV25-1 to TRBJ2-3; 10 bases are shared with TRBD2. This clonotype was obtained from a woman aged 25 to 45 in good health and CMV-seronegative. The material sequenced was PBMCs. This chain's CDR3 is CASSEGLAESTDTQYF. The CDR3 DNA reads as TGTGCCAGCAGTGAAGGACTAGCGGAAAGCACAGATACGCAGTATTTT. Supplemented by reference TRBV25-1 and TRBJ2-3, the full variable domain reads EADIYQTPRYLVIGTGKKITLECSQTMGHDKMYWYQQDPGMELHLIHYSYGVNSTEKGDLSSESTVSRIRTEHFPLTLESARPSHTSQYLCASSEGLAESTDTQYFGPGTRLTVL.